Below are 18 T cell receptor beta chains sequenced from a single sample in a study of shared clonotypes between healthy human individuals. The assay was immunoSEQ multiplex PCR, and TCRdb's table has in-frame clones only and misses some. This sample yields millions of clones, of which over 85% are seen a single time; 0.13% belongs to the top ten. What was sequenced was naive CD4+ T cells sorted from blood. Stated subset: CD45RA+ positively selected. The receptors come from a young man in good health.

This chain links TRBV11-2 with TRBJ2-5, with TRBD1 matching 8 bases. The V segment lost 6 bases and the J segment 3 bases; nucleotides outside the gene matches: 9. The CDR3 is made up of 15 amino acids. The germline V gene encodes CDR1 SGHAT and CDR2 FQNNGV. The CDR3 DNA follows: TGTGCCAGCAGAAACCTTGGGACAGGAAAAGAGACCCAGTACTTC. It yields the protein CASRNLGTGKETQYF.

V usage is TRBV11-2 and J usage is TRBJ2-1, with 11 bases identical to TRBD2. Germline CDR1 and CDR2: SGHAT and FQNNGV. V dropped 0 bases and J dropped 1; count of bases not matched to a gene: 8. CDR3 length: 19 residues. CDR3 DNA sequence: TGTGCCAGCAGCTTAGATCAAGGTAGCGGGAGGGGTTCCTACAATGAGCAGTTCTTC. This codes for CASSLDQGSGRGSYNEQFF.

The chain employs TRBV7-9 and TRBJ2-2; TRBD2 agrees at 8 bases. Germline V gene lookup returns CDR1 SEHNR and CDR2 FQNEAQ (reference sequence). The CDR3 length is 14 residues. Trimming removed 5 bases from V and 6 bases from J; junction bases left unmatched: 5. The CDR3 nucleotides read TGTGCCAGCAGCCCAAGCGGGAGCGCCGGGGAGCTGTTTTTT. This translates into CASSPSGSAGELFF.

CDR3 nucleotides: TGTGCCAGCAGCCAGGCTGGGGGCCTCTACGAGCAGTACTTC. Translating gives CASSQAGGLYEQYF. The chain is built from TRBV7-9 and TRBJ2-7; the D gene is possibly TRBD1 (6 bases). The germline V and J ends were trimmed by 5 bases and 3 bases, with 14 bases remaining between them. The CDR3 length is 14 residues. Germline V gene sequence: CDR1 SEHNR, CDR2 FQNEAQ (reference sequence).

The chain has TRBV10-1 and TRBJ2-7; tentatively, D is TRBD1 (5 bases). This CDR3 is 13 amino acids long. Germline CDR1 reads WNHNN; CDR2 reads SYGVQD (reference sequence). Trimming left V 5 bases short and J 0 bases short, with 8 bases between. The DNA for the CDR3 is TGCGCCAGCAGTAACAGGAGCTCCTACGAGCAGTACTTC. Translating gives CASSNRSSYEQYF.

The sample holds one count of this clone. The chain carries TRBV27 and TRBJ1-2, with a weak D call TRBD1 (6 bases). V lost 8 bases and J lost 4, with 17 bases in between. The V gene's germline CDR1 is MNHEY and CDR2 SMNVEV (reference sequence). This CDR3 has 14 residues. The CDR3 here is CASGLTGKVYGYTF. The CDR3 nucleotides read TGTGCCAGCGGTCTAACAGGGAAGGTCTATGGCTACACCTTC.

The V gene is TRBV10-2, the J gene TRBJ1-5; 10 bases fit TRBD1. Germline V gene lookup returns CDR1 WSHSY and CDR2 SAAADI. CDR3 size: 15 residues. J gave up 4 bases and V 9 bases, and 9 bases lay outside the gene matches. The CDR3: CASSPGQGPNQPQHF. The CDR3 DNA sequence: TGCGCCAGTTCCCCGGGACAGGGGCCTAATCAGCCCCAGCATTTT.

This CDR3 reads CARSLPGTEALCVLTF. CDR3 coding DNA: TGTGCCAGAAGCTTACCCGGGACAGAAGCCCTTTGCGTCCTGACTTTC. The V gene is TRBV5-3, the J gene TRBJ2-6; 7 nucleotides line up with TRBD1. TRBV5-3 is an ORF for which the function is uncertain. This CDR3 is 16 amino acids long. V trimming: 2 bases; J trimming: 12 bases; junction bases outside the gene matches: 14.

This chain's CDR3 is CASKQLLSYNEQFF. CDR3 bases: TGTGCCAGCAAACAGCTTCTCTCCTACAATGAGCAGTTCTTC. The V and J genes are TRBV2 and TRBJ2-1, with unresolved D. Trimming left V 7 bases short and J 0 bases short, with 10 bases between. This CDR3 contains 14 residues. Germline values: CDR1 SNHLY, CDR2 FYNNEI.

The rearrangement joins TRBV10-1 to TRBJ1-2; TRBD1 aligns across 7 bases. The CDR3 covers 14 residues. The J segment lost 5 bases and the V segment lost 6 bases, leaving 9 bases of the junction unmatched. Germline lookup yields CDR1 WNHNN and CDR2 SYGVQD (reference sequence). The CDR3 nucleotides read TGCGCCAGCAGCCTTGACAGGGAAGGATATGGCTACACCTTC. Protein: CASSLDREGYGYTF.

There are a few counts of this clone. Distinct nucleotide sequences in the sample also encode this CDR3. V is TRBV6-1 and J is TRBJ1-2, with D uncertain. Trimming took 10 bases from V and 4 from J, leaving 16 bases between them. CDR3 length equals 13 residues. CDR1 is MNHNS and CDR2 is SASEGT in the germline V gene. CDR3 residues: CANLNEGSYGYTF. CDR3 bases: TGTGCCAACTTAAACGAGGGATCCTATGGCTACACCTTC.

This chain uses TRBV11-3 with TRBJ2-2; D gene unclear. Germline CDR1 SGHNT, CDR2 YENEEA. The CDR3 has 14 residues. With 4 bases removed from V and 4 bases from J, the gap between germline ends came to 10 bases. The CDR3 reads CASSSISRTGELFF. DNA for the CDR3: TGTGCCAGCAGCTCTATTAGTCGCACCGGGGAGCTGTTTTTT.

This chain uses TRBV29-1 with TRBJ2-3; perhaps TRBD2 as D (5 bases). V lost 7 bases and J lost 3, with 11 bases in between. CDR1 and CDR2 (germline): SQVTM, ANQGSEA. CDR3 size: 12 residues. The CDR3 DNA reads TGCAGCGGGGCGCGGGCAACAGATACGCAGTATTTT. This sequence encodes CSGARATDTQYF.

This chain links TRBV2 with TRBJ2-3; D unresolved. Trimming left V 0 bases short and J 3 bases short, with 13 bases between. Germline CDR1 is SNHLY and CDR2 is FYNNEI. This CDR3 is 16 amino acids long. The CDR3 DNA is TGTGCCAGCAGTGAAGCGAAGGGCGTCGTGACAGATACGCAGTATTTT. Protein product: CASSEAKGVVTDTQYF.

This chain uses TRBV9 with TRBJ2-1; D possibly corresponds to TRBD1 (6 bases). Germline CDR1 reads SGDLS; CDR2 reads YYNGEE. With 3 bases removed from V and 6 bases from J, the gap between germline ends came to 19 bases. The CDR3 runs 16 residues. In DNA, the CDR3 is TGTGCCAGCAGCGAGAGACAGGTCCTTACTTTCAATGAGCAGTTCTTC. Residues: CASSERQVLTFNEQFF. Full variable domain (missing parts from reference TRBV9 and TRBJ2-1): DSGVTQTPKHLITATGQRVTLRCSPRSGDLSVYWYQQSLDQGLQFLIQYYNGEERAKGNILERFSAQQFPDLHSELNLSSLELGDSALYFCASSERQVLTFNEQFFGPGTRLTVL.

This clone was seen just once. This rearrangement joins TRBV2 to TRBJ2-1; TRBD1 matches 10 bases. Unmatched junction bases numbered 6, after V lost 5 bases and J lost 5 bases. Germline CDR1 is SNHLY and CDR2 is FYNNEI. The CDR3 consists of 15 residues. CDR3: CASSSGTGAHNEQFF. CDR3 bases: TGTGCCAGCAGTTCCGGGACAGGGGCCCACAATGAGCAGTTCTTC.

V is TRBV30 and J is TRBJ2-3, with 9 nucleotides matching TRBD2. The V and J ends lost 5 bases and 11 bases, in that order; junction bases with no gene match: 14. Germline CDR1 is GTSNPN and CDR2 is SVGIG (reference sequence). The CDR3 totals 14 residues. CDR3 DNA sequence: TGTGCCTGGGAAGAACCGGGACTAGCATTTGGGCAGTATTTT. It codes for CAWEEPGLAFGQYF. Variable domain in full (rest from reference TRBV30 and TRBJ2-3): SQTIHQWPATLVQPVGSPLSLECTVEGTSNPNLYWYRQAAGRGLQLLFYSVGIGQISSEVPQNLSASRPQDRQFILSSKKLLLSDSGFYLCAWEEPGLAFGQYFGPGTRLTVL.

The gene calls are TRBV2 and TRBJ1-6; a possible D gene is TRBD1 (6 bases). Trimming left V 1 base short and J 7 bases short, with 11 bases between. Germline loops: CDR1 SNHLY, CDR2 FYNNEI. The CDR3 totals 15 residues. The CDR3 region is CASSEGGAGNSPLHF. CDR3 nucleotides: TGTGCCAGCAGTGAAGGGGGGGCAGGGAATTCACCCCTCCACTTT.